This entry lists 6 T cell receptor beta chains sequenced from one sample in a study of regulatory T cells in long-lasting Graves disease. Both iRepertoire HTBI primers and Arm-PCR of CDR3 regions were used to build the TCR beta libraries. TCRdb re-derived calls from the multiplex PCR reads in MiXCR, one entry per CDR3 protein. The sample shows about 530,000 distinct CDR3 sequences, 16% of them seen only once. Specified time point: newly diagnosed GD, antithyroid drugs for less than 3 months. PBMCs provided the RNA from which the TCR library was made. These same data were also listed under a study on T cells in Graves' hyperthyroidism and ophthalmopathy.

Sequenced here: peripheral blood mononuclear cells (PBMCs), sampled at new diagnosis, from a patient treated with antithyroid drugs. The receptors originated from a woman aged 35-65 years with Graves disease.

This clonotype was seen only a few times. The CDR3 region is CASSQVLGNHEAFF. The CDR3 nucleotides read TGTGCCAGCAGCCAAGTTTTGGGAAACCATGAAGCTTTCTTT. This chain joins TRBV3-1 and TRBJ1-1; D gene unclear. The CDR3 loop spans 14 amino acids. CDR1 is LGHDT, CDR2 YNNKEL, per germline (reference sequence). The V end was cut by 1 base, the J end by 7 bases, with 13 bases between.

This clonotype was observed a handful of times. An end of the junction does not agree with germline; a read error may underlie this. The V call is TRBV12-3 or TRBV12-4, the J call TRBJ1-6; D not resolved. The CDR3 totals 15 residues. The CDR3 DNA reads TGTACCAGCAGTTTATTCATAGGACGGGATTCACCCCTCCACTTT. Its translation is CTSSLFIGRDSPLHF.

This clonotype was recorded at least ten times. V gene TRBV12-3 or TRBV12-4 combines with J gene TRBJ2-3; 8 positions match TRBD1. This CDR3 has 12 residues. Germline trimming cut 6 bases from V and 7 bases from J; bases unmatched to any gene: 3. The CDR3 nucleotides read TGTGCCAGCAGCAGGGGGCTAAATACGCAGTATTTT. It specifies CASSRGLNTQYF.

For this clonotype: An end of the junction does not agree with germline; a read error may underlie this. This sequence joins TRBV15 and TRBJ1-2, with unresolved D. The length of the CDR3 is 11 residues. The V gene's germline CDR1 is LNHNV and CDR2 YYDKDF (reference sequence). CDR3 in amino acids: CATSRGLRYTF. The CDR3, as DNA: TGTGCCACCAGTAGAGGACTACGCTACACCTTC.

The table lists this clonotype with many counts. The gene calls are TRBV18 and TRBJ2-7, with 9 nucleotides matching TRBD1. The germline V gene has CDR1 KGHSH and CDR2 LQKENI. This CDR3 spans 15 amino acids. V was pared by 2 bases and J by 4 bases, with 6 bases of the junction left unmatched. CDR3 nucleotide sequence: TGTGCCAGCTCACCAGTAGCCGACAGGGGGTACGAGCAGTACTTC. This codes for CASSPVADRGYEQYF.

The V call is TRBV6-1, the J call TRBJ2-7; D is ambiguous. Per the germline V gene, CDR1 is MNHNS and CDR2 is SASEGT. V was shortened by 7 bases and J by 3 bases, with 13 bases between the two germline ends. The CDR3 has 13 amino acids. CDR3 loop: CASTPYGFYEQYF. The CDR3 DNA follows: TGTGCCAGCACCCCTTATGGATTCTACGAGCAGTACTTC.